This is a list of T cell receptor beta chains from one sample in a study of blood T cell repertoires in COVID-19. Sequencing was performed with immunoSEQ multiplex PCR; in TCRdb, only in-frame clones are kept and a portion is missing. The sample lists approximately 60,000 clones; 65% to 85% were seen once. Specimen: peripheral blood. These receptors originate from a human donor in a cohort sampled during active COVID-19. The CDR3 runs from the conserved cysteine through the conserved F or W. A D gene is named only where the DNA matches it firmly. Expanded clones get a size class; other rows say once, few or many, or leave the size out.

TRBJ2-7,TRBD1,NA,TRBV30,CAWGQGSPYPDEQYF,TGTGCCTGGGGACAGGGGTCTCCCTATCCCGACGAGCAGTACTTC
TRBJ2-7,TRBD1,NA,TRBV5-5,CASSSLQGQAATYEQYF,TGTGCCAGCAGCTCGCTACAAGGACAGGCTGCTACCTACGAGCAGTACTTC
TRBJ2-3,TRBD2,NA,TRBV19,CASTAGGAGHTQYF,TGTGCCAGTACTGCGGGGGGCGCGGGACATACGCAGTATTTT
TRBJ2-7,TRBD1,NA,TRBV6-5,CASRRDRSSYEQYF,TGTGCCAGCAGACGGGACAGGAGCTCCTACGAGCAGTACTTC
TRBJ2-1,TRBD2,NA,TRBV3-1/TRBV3-2,CASSQDRTSGSEQFF,TGTGCCAGCAGCCAAGATCGGACTAGCGGGTCCGAGCAGTTCTTC
TRBJ1-2,NA,NA,TRBV27,CASSLTPDSKYGYTF,TGTGCCAGCAGTTTAACCCCGGACAGCAAGTATGGCTACACCTTC
TRBJ1-2,NA,NA,TRBV6-6,CASSSIRGACTF,TGTGCCAGCAGTTCGATCAGGGGAGCATGCACCTTC
TRBJ2-2,TRBD2,once,TRBV5-1,CASSLTLAGGTGELFF,TGCGCCAGCAGCTTAACATTAGCGGGAGGGACCGGGGAGCTGTTTTTT
TRBJ1-2,TRBD1,few,TRBV10-1,CASSEQGYYGYTF,TGCGCCAGCAGTGAACAGGGGTACTATGGCTACACCTTC
TRBJ2-1,NA,NA,TRBV4-1,CASSHAAVASYNEQFF,TGCGCCAGCAGCCATGCCGCGGTGGCCTCCTACAATGAGCAGTTCTTC
TRBJ1-1,NA,NA,TRBV12-3/TRBV12-4,CASSWGPAGSAFF,TGTGCCAGCAGTTGGGGCCCAGCGGGGTCCGCTTTCTTT
TRBJ2-1,TRBD2,NA,TRBV2,CASNSLAGGYNEQFF,TGTGCCAGCAATTCTCTAGCGGGAGGGTACAATGAGCAGTTCTTC
TRBJ2-7,TRBD1,NA,TRBV9,CASSPSGGVGGSYEQYF,TGTGCCAGCAGCCCATCAGGGGGCGTCGGGGGATCCTACGAGCAGTACTTC
TRBJ2-1,TRBD2,NA,TRBV9,CASSVSGTHNEQFF,TGTGCCAGCAGCGTTAGCGGGACCCACAATGAGCAGTTCTTC
TRBJ2-3,TRBD2,once,TRBV28,CASSPSGRPPDTQYF,TGTGCCAGCAGCCCCAGCGGGAGACCCCCAGATACGCAGTATTTT
TRBJ2-1,TRBD1,NA,TRBV24-1,CATSDPGQGRNEQFF,TGTGCCACCAGTGATCCGGGACAGGGGAGGAATGAGCAGTTCTTC
TRBJ2-7,NA,NA,TRBV5-6,CASSYIGRHYEQYF,TGTGCCAGCAGCTATATCGGCAGACACTACGAGCAGTACTTC